Listed below are T cell receptor beta chains from one sample, sequenced in a study of cytomegalovirus exposure and HLA in healthy donors. Sequencing was performed with immunoSEQ multiplex PCR; in TCRdb, only in-frame clones are kept and a portion is missing. The sample yields 100,000 to 150,000 clones, about 81% seen once. The sequenced material came from PBMCs. The receptors shown here come from a woman between 25 and 40 years old in good health and CMV-seronegative. Each CDR3 is given with its conserved first and last residue. D genes are given only for firm matches. The listing skips clone size in some rows; elsewhere it reads once, few, many or a size class.

J: TRBJ2-4
D: NA
size: NA
V: TRBV5-6
DNA: TGTGCCAGCAGCCAGATCGGGGGAAACATTCAGTACTTC
CDR3: CASSQIGGNIQYF

J: TRBJ2-7
D: TRBD2
size: NA
V: TRBV6-1
DNA: TGTGCCAGCAGAGCGGGAGGGCCCTACGAGCAGTACTTT
CDR3: CASRAGGPYEQYF

J: TRBJ1-6
D: NA
size: NA
V: TRBV25-1
DNA: TGTGCCAGCAGTAATGACAGGACCAGTGTAGGAAATTCACCCCTCCACTTT
CDR3: CASSNDRTSVGNSPLHF

J: TRBJ2-7
D: NA
size: NA
V: TRBV5-1
DNA: TGCGCCAGCATGGACACCTCCTACGAGCAGTACTTC
CDR3: CASMDTSYEQYF

J: TRBJ2-5
D: TRBD2
size: NA
V: TRBV5-1
DNA: TGCGCCAGCAGCTTGGACGGGAGGGCCGCTGGAGAGACCCAGTACTTC
CDR3: CASSLDGRAAGETQYF

J: TRBJ2-6
D: TRBD1
size: NA
V: TRBV6-6
DNA: TGTGCCAGCATCGGACAGGGCGCCTCTGGGGCCAACGTCCTGACTTTC
CDR3: CASIGQGASGANVLTF

J: TRBJ2-7
D: TRBD1
size: NA
V: TRBV19
DNA: TGTGCCAGTAGTATATTGGGGACAGGGTCGTACGAGCAGTACTTC
CDR3: CASSILGTGSYEQYF

J: TRBJ1-4
D: NA
size: few
V: TRBV7-6
DNA: TGTGCCAGCAGCCTTTCTTCAGTTTCAACTAATGAAAAACTGTTTTTT
CDR3: CASSLSSVSTNEKLFF

J: TRBJ1-5
D: TRBD1
size: NA
V: TRBV5-1
DNA: TGCGCCAGCAGCTTGGCGGGACAGCACAATCAGCCCCAGCATTTT
CDR3: CASSLAGQHNQPQHF

J: TRBJ2-5
D: TRBD2
size: NA
V: TRBV5-1
DNA: TGCGCCAGCAGCTTGGGGACTAGCGGTTATAGGGAGACCCAGTACTTC
CDR3: CASSLGTSGYRETQYF

J: TRBJ2-1
D: NA
size: NA
V: TRBV27
DNA: TGTGCCAGCAGTTTAGAGGCAGGGGCGCGATACAATGAGCAGTTCTTC
CDR3: CASSLEAGARYNEQFF

J: TRBJ1-3
D: NA
size: NA
V: TRBV5-8
DNA: TGTGCCAGCAGCCCCCGCGTTGGAAACACCATATATTTT
CDR3: CASSPRVGNTIYF

J: TRBJ1-1
D: TRBD1
size: few
V: TRBV6-1
DNA: TGTGCCAGCAGTGCGGACAGGGCCGACACTGAAGCTTTCTTT
CDR3: CASSADRADTEAFF

J: TRBJ2-1
D: NA
size: NA
V: TRBV7-2
DNA: TGTGCCAGCAGCCCGACTAGTTACAATGAGCAGTTCTTC
CDR3: CASSPTSYNEQFF

J: TRBJ2-1
D: TRBD2
size: NA
V: TRBV7-9
DNA: TGTGCCAGCAGCTATCCCGGGGGAGGGTCCTACAATGAGCAGTTCTTC
CDR3: CASSYPGGGSYNEQFF

J: TRBJ2-7
D: TRBD1
size: few
V: TRBV30
DNA: TGTGCCTGGGGACAGGGCTACGAGCAGTACTTC
CDR3: CAWGQGYEQYF

J: TRBJ2-3
D: TRBD2
size: NA
V: TRBV7-2
DNA: TGTGCCAGCAGCTTAGATGGGACTAGCGGGGTCACAGATACGCAGTATTTT
CDR3: CASSLDGTSGVTDTQYF

J: TRBJ1-5
D: TRBD1
size: NA
V: TRBV7-9
DNA: TGTGCCAGCAGCGAGGGCGGGACAGGGGATTATCAGCCCCAGCATTTT
CDR3: CASSEGGTGDYQPQHF

J: TRBJ2-7
D: NA
size: NA
V: TRBV25-1
DNA: TGTGCCAGCAGTGGTCAGGGCGAGCAGTACTTC
CDR3: CASSGQGEQYF

J: TRBJ2-7
D: TRBD1
size: NA
V: TRBV12-5
DNA: TGTGCTAGTGGTTGGGACAGGGGTACCTACGAGCAGTACTTC
CDR3: CASGWDRGTYEQYF

J: TRBJ1-2
D: TRBD1
size: NA
V: TRBV9
DNA: TGTGCCAGCAGCGTAGGGACAGGGAATGGCTACACCTTC
CDR3: CASSVGTGNGYTF

J: TRBJ2-5
D: TRBD2
size: once
V: TRBV5-6
DNA: TGTGCCAGCAGCCCCCTTGGCGGGAGCCCCCAAGAGACCCAGTACTTC
CDR3: CASSPLGGSPQETQYF

J: TRBJ1-1
D: NA
size: NA
V: TRBV18
DNA: TGTGCCAGCTCACCGGGACAGAACACTGAAGCTTTCTTT
CDR3: CASSPGQNTEAFF

J: TRBJ1-3
D: TRBD1
size: NA
V: TRBV18
DNA: TGTGCCAGCTCAGCTTCCGGGACAGGGGGCGAAGGAAACACCATATATTTT
CDR3: CASSASGTGGEGNTIYF

J: TRBJ2-1
D: TRBD2
size: NA
V: TRBV4-2
DNA: TGTGCCAGCAGCCATCTAGCGGGAACCTCCTACAATGAGCAGTTCTTC
CDR3: CASSHLAGTSYNEQFF

J: TRBJ1-1
D: NA
size: NA
V: TRBV5-1
DNA: TGCGCCAGCAGCTTGGGGCCAGGGGTGAACACTGAAGCTTTCTTT
CDR3: CASSLGPGVNTEAFF

J: TRBJ1-6
D: TRBD1
size: NA
V: TRBV10-2
DNA: TGCGCCAGCAGCGGACAGGGTGAGGCACCCCTCCACTTT
CDR3: CASSGQGEAPLHF

J: TRBJ1-2
D: TRBD1
size: NA
V: TRBV7-9
DNA: TGTTCCAGCAGCTCGACAGGGGGACTCTACTATGGCTACACCTTC
CDR3: CSSSSTGGLYYGYTF

J: TRBJ1-1
D: NA
size: NA
V: TRBV11-3
DNA: TGTGCCAGCAGCTTAGGACAGTCGAACACTGAAGCTTTCTTT
CDR3: CASSLGQSNTEAFF

J: TRBJ2-7
D: TRBD1
size: NA
V: TRBV15
DNA: TGTGCCGCTGGACAGGGGAAGACCGAGCAGTACTTC
CDR3: CAAGQGKTEQYF

J: TRBJ2-3
D: NA
size: NA
V: TRBV7-9
DNA: TGTGCCAGCAGCACCCGAGGAGATACGCAGTATTTT
CDR3: CASSTRGDTQYF

J: TRBJ1-1
D: NA
size: NA
V: TRBV5-4
DNA: TGTGCCAGCAGCCCCGGCGGGGTGATGAACACTGAAGCTTTCTTT
CDR3: CASSPGGVMNTEAFF

J: TRBJ2-1
D: NA
size: NA
V: TRBV6-4
DNA: TGTGCCAGCAGTATTTTCGGCGGGGGCGTTTACAATGAGCAGTTCTTC
CDR3: CASSIFGGGVYNEQFF

J: TRBJ1-1
D: TRBD1
size: few
V: TRBV6-4
DNA: TGTGCCAGCAGTGACTCGGCGGCAGGGGGAGGCACTGAAGCTTTCTTT
CDR3: CASSDSAAGGGTEAFF

J: TRBJ2-6
D: NA
size: once
V: TRBV30
DNA: TGTGCCTGGAGTGTAGTGCCAGTTGCTTCCTCTGGGGCCAACGTCCTGACTTTC
CDR3: CAWSVVPVASSGANVLTF

J: TRBJ1-5
D: NA
size: NA
V: TRBV2
DNA: TGTGCCAGCAGGAGTCAGGGGTATAGCAATCAGCCCCAGCATTTT
CDR3: CASRSQGYSNQPQHF

J: TRBJ2-3
D: TRBD2
size: NA
V: TRBV10-1
DNA: TGCGCCAGCAGTGAGTCAAGCGGGGGGTTGGGCACAGATACGCAGTATTTT
CDR3: CASSESSGGLGTDTQYF

J: TRBJ1-1
D: NA
size: NA
V: TRBV30
DNA: TGTGCCTGGAGTGCCTACACTGAAGCTTTCTTT
CDR3: CAWSAYTEAFF

J: TRBJ2-2
D: NA
size: NA
V: TRBV7-3
DNA: TGTGCCAGCAGCTTAGGGCGGAACACCGGGGAGCTGTTTTTT
CDR3: CASSLGRNTGELFF

J: TRBJ1-1
D: TRBD1
size: NA
V: TRBV30
DNA: TGTGCCTGGACCATCACAGGGGGCGCTGACACTGAAGCTTTCTTT
CDR3: CAWTITGGADTEAFF

J: TRBJ2-2
D: NA
size: NA
V: TRBV11-3
DNA: TGTGCCAGCAGCCCTAGAACCGGGGAGCTGTTTTTT
CDR3: CASSPRTGELFF

J: TRBJ2-2
D: TRBD2
size: NA
V: TRBV2
DNA: TGTGCCAGCAGAAAAGGACTAGCCATACGTACGGGCACCGGGGAGCTGTTTTTT
CDR3: CASRKGLAIRTGTGELFF

J: TRBJ1-1
D: NA
size: NA
V: TRBV7-3
DNA: TGTGCCAGCAGCCAGGAGGGTAACACTGAAGCTTTCTTT
CDR3: CASSQEGNTEAFF

J: TRBJ1-1
D: NA
size: NA
V: TRBV7-9
DNA: TGTGCCAGCAGCTTAATGTTATGGAACACTGAAGCTTTCTTT
CDR3: CASSLMLWNTEAFF

J: TRBJ1-1
D: TRBD1
size: NA
V: TRBV7-6
DNA: TGTGCCAGCAGCTTATTTACGACAGGGCAAGAAGCTTTCTTT
CDR3: CASSLFTTGQEAFF

J: TRBJ2-3
D: TRBD2
size: NA
V: TRBV27
DNA: TGTGCCAGCAGTACTTATATCCCTCACAGCGGGATAAGCACAGATACGCAGTATTTT
CDR3: CASSTYIPHSGISTDTQYF

J: TRBJ2-5
D: TRBD1
size: NA
V: TRBV2
DNA: TGTGCCACTGGACAGGGGAGGGAAGAGACCCAGTACTTC
CDR3: CATGQGREETQYF

J: TRBJ1-1
D: TRBD1
size: NA
V: TRBV4-1
DNA: TGCGCCAGCGGAAGACAGGGTGGCACTGAAGCTTTCTTT
CDR3: CASGRQGGTEAFF

J: TRBJ1-5
D: NA
size: NA
V: TRBV6-1
DNA: TGTGCCAGCACTGAAGCCCCCTTGGCAGGGCAGCCCCAGCATTTT
CDR3: CASTEAPLAGQPQHF